What follows are 3 T cell receptor beta chains derived from one specimen sequenced in a study of monozygotic twins with inflammatory bowel disease. TCRdb derives one entry per CDR3 protein from the 5' RACE reads, leaving out DNA. This table holds approximately 400,000 distinct CDR3 sequences. The sequenced sample was blood. The origin of the receptors is a human donor with ulcerative colitis or Crohn's disease, or a healthy co-twin of an affected twin (not recorded which).

This chain uses TRBV29-1 with TRBJ2-1; no DNA is available, so the TRBD1 call from TCRdb remains unchecked. CDR3 length equals 14 residues. The V gene's germline CDR1 is SQVTM and CDR2 ANQGSEA. CDR3: CSVQGLLAYNEQFF.

J is TRBJ2-2 and V is TRBV4-2; lacking DNA, the TRBD2 call made by TCRdb goes unchecked. In germline, CDR1 is LGHNA, CDR2 YNFKEQ. This CDR3 region has 18 residues. The CDR3 spells CASSPEVPSGGNTGELFF.

The chain's CDR3 is CASSLVFAGGQRNSYNEQFF. The genes are TRBV7-6 and TRBJ2-1; TCRdb returns TRBD2, unconfirmable since there is no DNA. Per germline, CDR1 SGHVS and CDR2 FNYEAQ. The length of the CDR3 is 20 residues.